This T cell receptor (beta chain) appears in the sequencing data of a study of cytomegalovirus exposure and HLA in healthy donors. Worth noting for this clone: This same CDR3 is encoded by further DNA sequences in the sample.

A multiplex PCR was run with 60 Vbeta primers and 13 Jbeta primers. The table came from immunoSEQ multiplex PCR; TCRdb's copy has only in-frame clones and leaves some out. The repertoire includes about 220,000 clones, less than 85% of them detected once, and roughly 0.62% sits in the top ten. The CDR3 length is 13 residues. The V and J ends lost 0 bases and 0 bases respectively, with 4 bases between them. The germline V gene encodes CDR1 SGHDT and CDR2 YYEEEE. Material: PBMCs. This sequence was found in a man aged 18 to 35 in good health and CMV-seronegative. The genes are TRBV5-6 and TRBJ2-7; D unclear. The CDR3 spells CASSLGSSYEQYF. The CDR3 coding sequence is TGTGCCAGCAGCTTGGGCAGCTCCTACGAGCAGTACTTC.